Listed here are 11 T cell receptor beta chains from one sample, sequenced in a study of blood T cell repertoires in COVID-19. Here immunoSEQ multiplex PCR was the method, and the copy in TCRdb shows in-frame clones only, minus some. Of fewer than 300,000 clones detected, approximately 83% appear once; the ten largest clones hold more than 4%. Sequenced sample: PBMCs or T cells enriched from blood (not recorded which). These receptor sequences come from a woman aged 25-40 years who had recovered from COVID-19.

The chain links TRBV2 to TRBJ1-1; 7 nucleotides align to TRBD1. CDR3 length: 14 amino acids. Unmatched junction bases numbered 4, after V lost 4 bases and J lost 2 bases. The germline V gene encodes CDR1 SNHLY and CDR2 FYNNEI. The CDR3: CASSVRQGNTEAFF. The CDR3 region has the DNA TGTGCCAGCAGTGTACGACAGGGTAACACTGAAGCTTTCTTT.

The rearrangement links TRBV4-1 to TRBJ1-1; TRBD1 matches 7 bases. The CDR3 has 18 amino acids. V shed 0 bases, J shed 1 base, and the junction held 11 bases outside the gene matches. Looked up from germline, CDR1 is MGHRA and CDR2 is YSYEKL. CDR3 residues: CASSQDPPGRDRNTEAFF. CDR3 sequence (DNA): TGCGCCAGCAGCCAAGATCCCCCGGGTCGGGACAGGAACACTGAAGCTTTCTTT.

This clone was counted a single time. This rearrangement joins TRBV9 to TRBJ1-2; a possible D gene is TRBD1 (6 bases). There are 18 residues in the CDR3. The germline CDR1 and CDR2 sequences are SGDLS and YYNGEE. Trimming removed 3 bases from V and 5 bases from J, with 26 bases in between. The CDR3 here is CASSGWNPLAEQGYGYTF. CDR3 DNA: TGTGCCAGCAGCGGGTGGAACCCCTTGGCCGAACAGGGATATGGCTACACCTTC.

The chain has TRBV29-1 and TRBJ1-1, with D tentatively TRBD1 (5 bases). Germline CDR1 is SQVTM and CDR2 is ANQGSEA. There are 15 residues in the CDR3. Trimming stripped 1 base from V and 9 bases from J, with 21 bases between. CDR3 residues: CSVEGGVLGVSQAFF. CDR3 sequence (DNA): TGCAGCGTTGAAGGGGGGGTTTTAGGGGTCAGCCAAGCTTTCTTT.

The rearrangement uses TRBV6-5 and TRBJ2-2, with D possibly matching TRBD2 (6 bases). The CDR3 is made up of 15 amino acids. Germline loops: CDR1 MNHEY, CDR2 SVGAGI. V lost 8 bases to trimming and J lost 0 bases, with 13 bases between them. The CDR3: CASVYWGANTGELFF. CDR3 coding DNA: TGTGCCAGCGTTTATTGGGGGGCGAACACCGGGGAGCTGTTTTTT.

This clone was seen only once. V and J are TRBV27 and TRBJ2-3, with D maybe TRBD1 (5 bases). The CDR3 covers 16 residues. The germline gives CDR1 MNHEY, CDR2 SMNVEV (reference sequence). V was clipped by 7 bases and J by 2 bases, with 19 bases between them. The CDR3 nucleotides are TGTGCCAGCAACTCGGGCAGGGCGCTCACCACAGATACGCAGTATTTT. This translates into CASNSGRALTTDTQYF.

The chain links TRBV7-9 to TRBJ1-1; 7 bases line up with TRBD1. In germline, CDR1 is SEHNR, CDR2 FQNEAQ (reference sequence). The CDR3 loop spans 14 amino acids. The trim removed 5 bases at V and 4 bases at J, leaving 7 bases unmatched. CDR3 region: CASSPSNRGTEAFF. CDR3 bases: TGTGCCAGCAGCCCTAGTAACAGGGGCACTGAAGCTTTCTTT.

V usage is TRBV5-1 and J usage is TRBJ1-6, with TRBD1 matching over 7 bases. Germline V lookup: CDR1 SGHRS, CDR2 YFSETQ. The CDR3 has 13 amino acids. V was pared by 0 bases and J by 9 bases, with 0 bases of the junction left unmatched. As DNA, the CDR3 is TGCGCCAGCAGCTTGGACAGGGGTTCACCCCTCCACTTT. This gives the protein CASSLDRGSPLHF.

The genes are TRBV11-2 and TRBJ2-3; maybe TRBD1 (5 bases). Per germline, CDR1 SGHAT and CDR2 FQNNGV. Trimming removed 4 bases at V and 2 bases at J, with 13 bases between. The CDR3 is 15 residues long. In DNA form, the CDR3 reads TGTGCCAGCAGCTCCCCGTCAGGGCCCACAGATACGCAGTATTTT. It yields the protein CASSSPSGPTDTQYF. Full variable domain (rest looked up from reference TRBV11-2 and TRBJ2-3): EAGVAQSPRYKIIEKRQSVAFWCNPISGHATLYWYQQILGQGPKLLIQFQNNGVVDDSQLPKDRFSAERLKGVDSTLKIQPAKLEDSAVYLCASSSPSGPTDTQYFGPGTRLTVL.

This chain joins TRBV18 and TRBJ1-6; D not resolved. V lost 6 bases and J 10 bases, leaving 16 bases between the germline ends. Germline V gene lookup returns CDR1 KGHSH and CDR2 LQKENI. There are 14 residues in the CDR3. The CDR3 bases are TGTGCCAGCTCTGAGGACCAGCCGGGGTCACCCCTCCACTTT. Translating gives CASSEDQPGSPLHF.

The J gene is TRBJ2-1, the V gene TRBV7-3, with TRBD1 identical over 12 bases. This CDR3 has 14 residues. The V gene end was trimmed by 3 bases and the J gene end by 10 bases; junction bases not matched to a gene: 4. The germline gives CDR1 SGHTA, CDR2 FQGTGA. The CDR3 DNA sequence: TGTGCCAGCAGCTTGGGGACAGGGGGCATCGAGCAGTTCTTC. Amino acid sequence: CASSLGTGGIEQFF.